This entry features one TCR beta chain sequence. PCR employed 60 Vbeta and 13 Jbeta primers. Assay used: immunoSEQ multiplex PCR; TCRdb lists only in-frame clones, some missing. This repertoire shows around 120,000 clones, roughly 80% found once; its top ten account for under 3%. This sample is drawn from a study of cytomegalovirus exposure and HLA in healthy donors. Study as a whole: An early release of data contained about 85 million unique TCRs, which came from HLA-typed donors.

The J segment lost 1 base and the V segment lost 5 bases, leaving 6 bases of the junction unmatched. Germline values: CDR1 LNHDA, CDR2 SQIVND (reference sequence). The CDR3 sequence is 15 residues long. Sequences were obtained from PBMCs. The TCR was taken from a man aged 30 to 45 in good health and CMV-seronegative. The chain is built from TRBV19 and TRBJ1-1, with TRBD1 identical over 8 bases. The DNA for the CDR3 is TGTGCCAGTAGTCCCCAAGGACAGGGGAACACTGAAGCTTTCTTT. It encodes CASSPQGQGNTEAFF.